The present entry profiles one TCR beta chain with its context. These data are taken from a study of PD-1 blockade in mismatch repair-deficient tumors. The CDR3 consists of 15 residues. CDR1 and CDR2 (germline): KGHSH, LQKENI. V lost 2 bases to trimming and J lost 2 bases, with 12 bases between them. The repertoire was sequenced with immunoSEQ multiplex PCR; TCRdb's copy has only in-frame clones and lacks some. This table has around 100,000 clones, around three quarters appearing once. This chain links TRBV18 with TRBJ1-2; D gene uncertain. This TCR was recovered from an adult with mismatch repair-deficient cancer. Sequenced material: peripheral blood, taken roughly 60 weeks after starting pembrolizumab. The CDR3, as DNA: TGTGCCAGCTCACCAGGGATACAGAGGAACTATGGCTACACCTTC. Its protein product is CASSPGIQRNYGYTF.